Presented here are 27 T cell receptor beta chains from one specimen sequenced in a study of blood T cell repertoires in COVID-19. Repertoires were generated with immunoSEQ multiplex PCR, while TCRdb's copy carries only in-frame clones and drops some. The sample consists of approximately 73,000 clones, 86% of them appearing once. Sequencing input: peripheral blood. All receptors derive from a woman aged 60 to 75 with acute or convalescent COVID-19.

V and J are TRBV18 and TRBJ1-1; 7 nucleotides align to TRBD1. The CDR3 spans 15 residues. Germline V gives CDR1 KGHSH, CDR2 LQKENI. The trim removed 3 bases at V and 4 bases at J, leaving 8 bases unmatched. The CDR3 spells CASSPAGTAGTEAFF. As DNA, the CDR3 is TGTGCCAGCTCACCGGCTGGGACAGCTGGCACTGAAGCTTTCTTT.

In its sample, this clone was seen once. V gene TRBV6-5 combines with J gene TRBJ1-2; D is undetermined. V gave up 5 bases and J gave up 8 bases, with 9 bases separating them. The CDR3 contains 11 residues. Germline CDR1 reads MNHEY; CDR2 reads SVGAGI. The CDR3: CASSTRWGYTF. In DNA form, the CDR3 reads TGTGCCAGCAGTACACGATGGGGCTACACCTTC.

The chain links TRBV24-1 to TRBJ1-3, with D unresolved. Per germline, CDR1 KGHDR and CDR2 SFDVKD. Between the trimmed V and J ends, which lost 1 base and 4 bases, there was a span of 16 bases. The CDR3 loop spans 17 amino acids. CDR3 loop: CATSDLTSDPRGNTIYF. Written as DNA, the CDR3 is TGTGCCACCAGTGATTTAACCTCGGATCCGAGGGGAAACACCATATATTTT.

A word on this clone: At one boundary the junction diverges from the germline segment, which might be a read error. The gene calls are TRBV29-1 and TRBJ2-7; 10 nucleotides agree with TRBD1. This CDR3 has 15 residues. Germline lookup yields CDR1 SQVTM and CDR2 ANQGSEA. The CDR3 protein is CSVEGGDRGLYEQYF. The CDR3 DNA reads TGCAGCGTGGAAGGTGGGGACAGGGGCCTTTACGAGCAGTACTTC.

The CDR3 DNA follows: TGTGCCAGCAGCCCCGGGGGGACCCAGTACGAGCAGTACTTC. Translation gives CASSPGGTQYEQYF. The chain uses TRBV7-2 and TRBJ2-7; 7 positions match TRBD2. After removal of 5 bases from V and 4 bases from J, the junction contained 8 bases not matched to a gene. CDR1 is SGHTA and CDR2 is FQGNSA in the germline V gene. The CDR3 length is 14 residues.

The gene calls are TRBV7-3 and TRBJ2-5, with TRBD1 as a possible D gene (5 bases). Germline V gene lookup returns CDR1 SGHTA and CDR2 FQGTGA. The CDR3 sequence is 13 residues long. Trimming cost V 5 bases and J 2 bases, with 9 bases left between them. DNA for the CDR3: TGTGCCAGCAGCCAGAGACAGCAAGAGACCCAGTACTTC. Translation: CASSQRQQETQYF.

This sequence joins TRBV18 and TRBJ2-7, with a weak D call TRBD2 (5 bases). Trimming left V 1 base short and J 4 bases short, with 8 bases between. This CDR3 spans 13 amino acids. The V gene's germline CDR1 is KGHSH and CDR2 LQKENI. This chain's CDR3 is CASSPRRGYEQYF. The CDR3 DNA reads as TGTGCCAGCTCACCACGACGCGGGTACGAGCAGTACTTC.

The rearrangement links TRBV3-1 (or the pseudogene TRBV3-2) to TRBJ2-3; a weak D match, TRBD1 (6 bases). The CDR3 runs 15 residues. V lost 4 bases and J 6 bases, leaving 17 bases between the germline ends. Germline V gives CDR1 LGHDT, CDR2 YNNKEL (reference sequence). CDR3: CASSLPGHGYDTQYF. CDR3 DNA: TGTGCCAGCAGCCTACCGGGACACGGATACGATACGCAGTATTTT.

The V gene is TRBV7-6, the J gene TRBJ2-7, with D perhaps matching TRBD2 (7 bases). V was clipped by 5 bases and J by 4 bases, with 18 bases between them. The CDR3 spans 15 residues. The germline V gene encodes CDR1 SGHVS and CDR2 FNYEAQ. This CDR3 reads CASSLGAGEQYEQYF. The CDR3 DNA reads TGTGCCAGCAGCCTGGGGGCGGGGGAACAATACGAGCAGTACTTC.

This chain joins TRBV5-4 and TRBJ2-1; 10 bases are shared with TRBD2. The germline V gene has CDR1 SGHNT and CDR2 YYREEE (reference sequence). This CDR3 region has 15 residues. J lost 9 bases, V lost 6 bases, and 12 bases had no gene match. The CDR3 bases are TGTGCCAGCATCATAGCGGGGGGCGGGGTCGGTGAGCAGTTCTTC. This encodes CASIIAGGGVGEQFF.

On this clone itself: This same CDR3 is encoded by further DNA sequences in the sample. The genes are TRBV12-3 or TRBV12-4 and TRBJ1-5; no clear D. The CDR3 loop spans 13 amino acids. V lost 3 bases and J 1 base, leaving 4 bases between the germline ends. For the CDR3, the DNA is TGTGCCAGCAGTTTTCTCAGCAATCAGCCCCAGCATTTT. Its protein product is CASSFLSNQPQHF.

V and J are TRBV7-2 and TRBJ2-2; tentatively, D is TRBD1 (6 bases). V was trimmed by 5 bases and J by 3 bases, leaving 10 bases between them. Germline loops: CDR1 SGHTA, CDR2 FQGNSA. The CDR3 has 14 residues. In DNA form, the CDR3 reads TGTGCCAGCAGCACCGGACAGTACACCGGGGAGCTGTTTTTT. Protein sequence: CASSTGQYTGELFF.

V gene TRBV28 combines with J gene TRBJ2-1, with 7 bases identical to TRBD1. The CDR3 is 14 amino acids. V lost 3 bases to trimming and J lost 3 bases; unmatched junction nucleotides: 2. Germline V gives CDR1 MDHEN, CDR2 SYDVKM. CDR3 in amino acids: CASSFSGGYNEQFF. The CDR3 DNA reads as TGTGCCAGCAGTTTTTCAGGGGGCTACAATGAGCAGTTCTTC.

The chain combines TRBV4-2 with TRBJ1-2; TRBD1 aligns across 10 bases. The V and J ends lost 0 bases and 5 bases, in that order; junction bases with no gene match: 3. CDR3 length equals 15 residues. Germline CDR1 reads LGHNA; CDR2 reads YNFKEQ. In DNA, the CDR3 is TGTGCCAGCAGCCAAGAAGTGGACAGGGGGTATGGCTACACCTTC. The encoded protein is CASSQEVDRGYGYTF.

This clone showed up just once. This rearrangement joins TRBV2 to TRBJ1-5, with D uncertain. Germline CDR1 is SNHLY and CDR2 is FYNNEI. The V end was cut by 5 bases, the J end by 0 bases, with 11 bases between. The CDR3 is 15 amino acids. The CDR3 protein is CASSSQDFSNQPQHF. The CDR3 nucleotides read TGTGCCAGCAGTTCGCAGGACTTTAGCAATCAGCCCCAGCATTTT.

V gene TRBV11-2 combines with J gene TRBJ2-7; 8 bases fit TRBD2. CDR3 length: 17 residues. The germline V gene encodes CDR1 SGHAT and CDR2 FQNNGV. V lost 1 base to trimming and J lost 6 bases; unmatched junction nucleotides: 14. In DNA, the CDR3 is TGTGCCAGCAGCTTAGGCGGTGGGAGCGGGAGTGCTGGCGAGCAGTACTTC. Residues: CASSLGGGSGSAGEQYF.

The rearrangement uses TRBV7-8 and TRBJ2-7; TRBD1 matches 8 bases. J was trimmed by 5 bases and V by 5 bases; bases with no gene match: 8. Per germline, CDR1 SGHVS and CDR2 FQNEAQ. CDR3 length equals 14 residues. The CDR3 protein is CASSKDRDTHEQYF. DNA of the CDR3: TGTGCCAGCAGCAAGGACAGGGATACCCACGAGCAGTACTTC.

The V gene is TRBV7-2, the J gene TRBJ2-5, with a weak D call TRBD2 (6 bases). Germline-derived CDR1 and CDR2 are SGHTA and FQGNSA. Trimming stripped 3 bases from V and 1 base from J, with 9 bases between. This CDR3 spans 14 amino acids. This CDR3 reads CASSFWGGQETQYF. Written as DNA, the CDR3 is TGTGCCAGCAGCTTTTGGGGAGGCCAAGAGACCCAGTACTTC. The variable domain in full, with the rest retrieved from reference TRBV7-2 and TRBJ2-5, is GAGVSQSPSNKVTEKGKDVELRCDPISGHTALYWYRQSLGQGLEFLIYFQGNSAPDKSGLPSDRFSAERTGGSVSTLTIQRTQQEDSAVYLCASSFWGGQETQYFGPGTRLLVL.

Written as DNA, the CDR3 is TGTGCCAGCAGTTCGGGACTAGCTCCCCTTTCAGATACGCAGTATTTT. This translates into CASSSGLAPLSDTQYF. This chain connects TRBV6-2 or TRBV6-3 to TRBJ2-3; TRBD2 matches 9 bases. Germline V lookup: CDR1 MNHEY, CDR2 SVGEGT. The CDR3 is 16 residues long. The V segment lost 4 bases and the J segment 4 bases; nucleotides outside the gene matches: 9.

This rearrangement joins TRBV7-9 to TRBJ1-3; possibly TRBD1 for D (5 bases). Germline V gene data show CDR1 as SEHNR and CDR2 as FQNEAQ (reference sequence). The CDR3 has 11 residues. V was trimmed by 11 bases and J by 8 bases, leaving 13 bases between them. CDR3 residues: CAGSREDTIYF. For the CDR3, the DNA is TGTGCCGGATCCAGGGAGGACACCATATATTTT.

The J gene is TRBJ2-5, the V gene TRBV6-6; D may correspond to TRBD1 or TRBD2 (6 bases each). CDR1 and CDR2 from the germline V gene are MNHNY and SVGAGI (reference sequence). The CDR3 has 13 residues. Trimming removed 7 bases at V and 5 bases at J, with 14 bases between. In DNA form, the CDR3 reads TGTGCCAGCATTCGGGGGCAAAGGGAGACCCAGTACTTC. Amino acid sequence: CASIRGQRETQYF.

This clone was seen once. V is TRBV11-3 and J is TRBJ2-7; 8 positions match TRBD2. The CDR3 has 13 residues. Germline CDR1 is SGHNT and CDR2 is YENEEA. The V and J ends lost 5 bases and 2 bases, in that order; junction bases with no gene match: 2. CDR3 sequence reads: CASSPGLAYEQYF. DNA of the CDR3: TGTGCCAGCAGCCCGGGACTAGCCTACGAGCAGTACTTC.

This clone was counted once. The V gene is TRBV4-3, the J gene TRBJ2-3, with 7 bases aligning to TRBD2. V gave up 1 base and J gave up 2 bases; unmatched junction bases: 3. Germline V gene data show CDR1 as LGHNA and CDR2 as YSLEER. CDR3 size: 15 residues. The CDR3 DNA reads as TGCGCCAGCAGCCAAGGCCGGGGGGTCACAGATACGCAGTATTTT. Protein sequence: CASSQGRGVTDTQYF.

This rearrangement joins TRBV28 to TRBJ2-2; 10 bases fit TRBD1. CDR1 and CDR2 from the germline V gene are MDHEN and SYDVKM. The CDR3 runs to 16 residues. After removal of 7 bases from V and 4 bases from J, the junction contained 9 bases not matched to a gene. For the CDR3, the DNA is TGTGCCAGCAAATCCGGGACAGGGGTCCGCACCGGGGAGCTGTTTTTT. Translating gives CASKSGTGVRTGELFF.

This clone appeared once. The J gene is TRBJ2-7, the V gene TRBV7-2; unclear D gene. The germline V gene has CDR1 SGHTA and CDR2 FQGNSA. The V gene lost 3 bases and the J gene lost 3 bases, with 6 bases spanning the gap. This CDR3 is 12 amino acids long. CDR3 in amino acids: CASSFIGYEQYF. CDR3 DNA sequence: TGTGCCAGCAGCTTTATCGGCTACGAGCAGTACTTC. Full variable domain (remainder filled in from reference TRBV7-2 and TRBJ2-7): GAGVSQSPSNKVTEKGKDVELRCDPISGHTALYWYRQSLGQGLEFLIYFQGNSAPDKSGLPSDRFSAERTGGSVSTLTIQRTQQEDSAVYLCASSFIGYEQYFGPGTRLTVT.

The chain employs TRBV6-5 and TRBJ2-7; maybe TRBD1 (5 bases). The germline gives CDR1 MNHEY, CDR2 SVGAGI. With 4 bases removed from V and 7 bases from J, the gap between germline ends came to 14 bases. The CDR3 spans 13 residues. DNA of the CDR3: TGTGCCAGCAGTTTCAAGGACACGAAAGAGCAGTACTTC. It translates to CASSFKDTKEQYF.

The CDR3 protein is CASSPQGTHPLEQYF. DNA of the CDR3: TGTGCCAGCAGCCCCCAGGGCACTCACCCCCTCGAGCAGTACTTC. The chain is built from TRBV7-2 and TRBJ2-7; possible D gene TRBD1, 5 bases. CDR1 and CDR2 (germline): SGHTA, FQGNSA. The CDR3 sequence is 15 residues long. The V end lost 5 bases, the J end lost 6 bases, and 20 bases lay between the germline ends.